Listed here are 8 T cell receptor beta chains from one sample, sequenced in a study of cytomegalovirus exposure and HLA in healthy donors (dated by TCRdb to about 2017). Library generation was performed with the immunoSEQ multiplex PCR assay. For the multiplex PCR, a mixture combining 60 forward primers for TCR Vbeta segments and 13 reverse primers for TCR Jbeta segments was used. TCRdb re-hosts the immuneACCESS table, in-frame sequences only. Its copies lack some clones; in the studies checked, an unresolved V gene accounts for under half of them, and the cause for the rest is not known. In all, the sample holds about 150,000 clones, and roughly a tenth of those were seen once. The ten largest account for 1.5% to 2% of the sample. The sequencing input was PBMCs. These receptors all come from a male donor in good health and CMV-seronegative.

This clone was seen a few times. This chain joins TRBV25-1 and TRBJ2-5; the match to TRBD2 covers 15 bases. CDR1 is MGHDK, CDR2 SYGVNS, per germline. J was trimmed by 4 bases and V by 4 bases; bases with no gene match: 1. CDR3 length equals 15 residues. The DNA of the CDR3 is TGTGCCAGCAGTGGGGGACTAGCGGGAGGAGAGACCCAGTACTTC. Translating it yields CASSGGLAGGETQYF. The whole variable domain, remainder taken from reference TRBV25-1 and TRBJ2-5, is EADIYQTPRYLVIGTGKKITLECSQTMGHDKMYWYQQDPGMELHLIHYSYGVNSTEKGDLSSESTVSRIRTEHFPLTLESARPSHTSQYLCASSGGLAGGETQYFGPGTRLLVL.

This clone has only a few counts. The CDR3 here is CASTGRRERSDTQYF. In DNA, the CDR3 is TGTGCCAGCACCGGGAGGCGGGAGAGATCAGATACGCAGTATTTT. The gene calls are TRBV6-4 and TRBJ2-3, with TRBD2 matching over 7 bases. Germline lookup yields CDR1 MRHNA and CDR2 SNTAGT. The CDR3 spans 15 residues. Trimming cost V 7 bases and J 4 bases; bases outside gene matches: 11.

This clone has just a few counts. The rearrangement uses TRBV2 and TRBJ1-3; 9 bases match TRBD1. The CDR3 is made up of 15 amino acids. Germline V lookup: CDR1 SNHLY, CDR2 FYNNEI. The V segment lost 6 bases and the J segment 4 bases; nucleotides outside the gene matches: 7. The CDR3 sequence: CASSADRGSGNTIYF. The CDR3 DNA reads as TGTGCCAGCAGCGCGGACAGGGGCTCAGGAAACACCATATATTTT.

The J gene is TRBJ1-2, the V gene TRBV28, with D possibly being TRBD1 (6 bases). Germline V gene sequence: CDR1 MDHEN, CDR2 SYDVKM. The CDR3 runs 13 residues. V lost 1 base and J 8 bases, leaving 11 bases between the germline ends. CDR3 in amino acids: CASSLSAGAGYTF. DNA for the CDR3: TGTGCCAGCAGTTTATCCGCAGGGGCCGGCTACACCTTC.

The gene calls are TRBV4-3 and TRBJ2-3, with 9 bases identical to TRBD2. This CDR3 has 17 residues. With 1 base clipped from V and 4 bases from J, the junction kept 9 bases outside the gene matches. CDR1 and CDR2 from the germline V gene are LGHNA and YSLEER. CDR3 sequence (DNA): TGCGCCAGCAGCCAAGTGGGGCTAGCGGGATCCTCAGATACGCAGTATTTT. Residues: CASSQVGLAGSSDTQYF.

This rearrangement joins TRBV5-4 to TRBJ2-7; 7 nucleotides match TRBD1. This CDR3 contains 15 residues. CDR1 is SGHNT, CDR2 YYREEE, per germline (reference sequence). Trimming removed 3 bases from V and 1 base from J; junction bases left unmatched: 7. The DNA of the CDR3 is TGTGCCAGCAGCTCACCGACAGGGCAATCCTACGAGCAGTACTTC. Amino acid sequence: CASSSPTGQSYEQYF.

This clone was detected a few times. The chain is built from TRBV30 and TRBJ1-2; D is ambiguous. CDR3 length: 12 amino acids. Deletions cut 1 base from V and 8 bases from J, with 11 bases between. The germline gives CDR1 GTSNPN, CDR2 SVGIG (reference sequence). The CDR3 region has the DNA TGTGCCTGGAGTGGGGCCCGGGGAGGCTACACCTTC. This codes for CAWSGARGGYTF.

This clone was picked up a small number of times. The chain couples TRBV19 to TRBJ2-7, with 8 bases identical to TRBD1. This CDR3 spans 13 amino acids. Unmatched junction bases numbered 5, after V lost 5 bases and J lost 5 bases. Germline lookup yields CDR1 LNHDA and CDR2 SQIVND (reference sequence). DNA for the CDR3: TGTGCCAGTAGTTCAGGACAGGGCCACGAGCAGTACTTC. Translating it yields CASSSGQGHEQYF. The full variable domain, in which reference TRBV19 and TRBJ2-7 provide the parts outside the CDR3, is DGGITQSPKYLFRKEGQNVTLSCEQNLNHDAMYWYRQDPGQGLRLIYYSQIVNDFQKGDIAEGYSVSREKKESFPLTVTSAQKNPTAFYLCASSSGQGHEQYFGPGTRLTVT.